What follows are 32 T cell receptor beta chains derived from one specimen sequenced in a study of shared clonotypes between healthy human individuals. Using immunoSEQ multiplex PCR, the repertoire was profiled, and TCRdb retains in-frame clones only, with some absent. Among roughly 2,300,000 clones listed, about 90% were seen once. The sequencing input was naive CD4+ T cells from PBMCs. Subset: CD45RA+ positively selected. The receptors derive from a man younger than 35 in good health. Some clones in this sample may be carry-over from other donors' samples.

The V call is TRBV5-6, the J call TRBJ2-3; 7 bases agree with TRBD2. In germline, CDR1 is SGHDT, CDR2 YYEEEE. The CDR3 is made up of 14 amino acids. The V gene end was trimmed by 4 bases and the J gene end by 9 bases; junction bases not matched to a gene: 11. For the CDR3, the DNA is TGTGCCAGCAGCCCCCGGGAGCGGGGAAGGACGCAGTATTTT. Translated: CASSPRERGRTQYF.

This rearrangement joins TRBV4-2 to TRBJ1-5; D gene ambiguous. The V gene lost 1 base and the J gene lost 2 bases, with 6 bases spanning the gap. The length of the CDR3 is 14 residues. Germline CDR1 reads LGHNA; CDR2 reads YNFKEQ. The DNA of the CDR3 is TGTGCCAGCAGCCAAGGTGGCCGCAATCAGCCCCAGCATTTT. Translation gives CASSQGGRNQPQHF.

V gene TRBV19 combines with J gene TRBJ1-3; no reliable D call. Looked up from germline, CDR1 is LNHDA and CDR2 is SQIVND (reference sequence). There are 15 residues in the CDR3. V was clipped by 3 bases and J by 5 bases, with 14 bases between them. The CDR3 reads CASSIEGTSRNTIYF. The CDR3 DNA reads as TGTGCCAGTAGTATTGAGGGAACAAGCAGAAACACCATATATTTT.

The chain is built from TRBV7-3 and TRBJ2-1; 9 positions agree with TRBD2. The CDR3 spans 16 residues. The germline gives CDR1 SGHTA, CDR2 FQGTGA. Germline trimming cut 5 bases from V and 4 bases from J; bases unmatched to any gene: 9. DNA of the CDR3: TGTGCCAGCAGCCCTTCAAGCGGGAGGCTTTACAATGAGCAGTTCTTC. This codes for CASSPSSGRLYNEQFF.

The genes are TRBV7-2 and TRBJ2-7; the D gene is possibly TRBD2 (5 bases). CDR3 length equals 17 residues. CDR1 and CDR2 (germline): SGHTA, FQGNSA. V was pared by 0 bases and J by 3 bases, with 18 bases between. CDR3 residues: CASSLALAREFFYEQYF. Written as DNA, the CDR3 is TGTGCCAGCAGCTTAGCATTAGCGAGGGAGTTCTTCTACGAGCAGTACTTC.

The chain employs TRBV28 and TRBJ1-2, with unresolved D. The CDR3 spans 17 residues. The V gene lost 6 bases and the J gene lost 3 bases, with 23 bases spanning the gap. The germline V gene encodes CDR1 MDHEN and CDR2 SYDVKM. In DNA form, the CDR3 reads TGTGCCAGCAGCTCCCCCCTCGACCCCTCTCGGGACTATGGCTACACCTTC. Amino acids: CASSSPLDPSRDYGYTF.

This clone was counted a single time. Other nucleotide sequences in the sample specify the same CDR3. The rearrangement joins TRBV4-1 to TRBJ1-5; maybe TRBD1 (5 bases). In germline, CDR1 is MGHRA, CDR2 YSYEKL. The length of the CDR3 is 15 residues. V was cut by 2 bases and J by 1 base, with 9 bases left in between. The CDR3 DNA follows: TGCGCCAGCAGCCAACAGGGACTCAGCAATCAGCCCCAGCATTTT. Its protein is CASSQQGLSNQPQHF.

As for this clone: Other DNA sequences in this sample translate to the same CDR3. The chain combines TRBV7-3 with TRBJ1-3, with 7 bases matching TRBD1. Unmatched junction bases numbered 1, after V lost 0 bases and J lost 2 bases. The CDR3 length is 15 residues. Per germline, CDR1 SGHTA and CDR2 FQGTGA. CDR3 DNA: TGTGCCAGCAGCTTAACGGGGACAGCTGGAAACACCATATATTTT. It translates to CASSLTGTAGNTIYF.

The V call is TRBV6-1, the J call TRBJ2-1; D perhaps matches TRBD2 (6 bases). Germline CDR1 and CDR2: MNHNS and SASEGT. This CDR3 contains 13 residues. The V end was cut by 10 bases, the J end by 10 bases, with 20 bases between. This chain's CDR3 is CATNLEGRREQFF. The CDR3 bases are TGTGCCACCAACTTGGAGGGCAGGAGGGAGCAGTTCTTC.

CDR3 nucleotides: TGTGCCAGCAGCGGGAGAGGGGGATGGGGGATGAACACTGAAGCTTTCTTT. It codes for CASSGRGGWGMNTEAFF. The chain joins TRBV9 to TRBJ1-1; the D gene is possibly TRBD1 (6 bases). Trimming left V 3 bases short and J 0 bases short, with 18 bases between. The germline CDR1 and CDR2 sequences are SGDLS and YYNGEE. The CDR3 is 17 residues long.

V gene TRBV19 combines with J gene TRBJ1-5; D gene uncertain. CDR3 length equals 15 residues. Germline values: CDR1 LNHDA, CDR2 SQIVND (reference sequence). V shed 5 bases and J shed 2 bases, with 13 bases lying between them. The CDR3 is CASSLMTVGNQPQHF. Written as DNA, the CDR3 is TGTGCCAGTAGTCTAATGACTGTTGGCAATCAGCCCCAGCATTTT.

The J gene is TRBJ2-1, the V gene TRBV9, with D perhaps TRBD2 (5 bases). Looked up from germline, CDR1 is SGDLS and CDR2 is YYNGEE. V was clipped by 3 bases and J by 4 bases, with 14 bases between them. The length of the CDR3 is 15 residues. The DNA of the CDR3 is TGTGCCAGCAGCGCGGACTTGCTCATATACAATGAGCAGTTCTTC. Amino acids: CASSADLLIYNEQFF.

The chain recombines TRBV5-1 with TRBJ1-1, with D maybe TRBD1 (6 bases). V lost 4 bases, J lost 7 bases, and 17 bases lay in between. The length of the CDR3 is 14 residues. Germline loops: CDR1 SGHRS, CDR2 YFSETQ. The CDR3 spells CASSLDGGAIEAFF. The CDR3 nucleotides are TGCGCCAGCAGCCTGGACGGGGGGGCCATTGAAGCTTTCTTT.

The chain employs TRBV5-4 and TRBJ2-7; no reliable D call. V was cut by 0 bases and J by 5 bases, with 3 bases left in between. The CDR3 is made up of 11 amino acids. Germline V gene sequence: CDR1 SGHNT, CDR2 YYREEE (reference sequence). CDR3 nucleotide sequence: TGTGCCAGCAGCTTGGAGAACGAGCAGTACTTC. Protein sequence: CASSLENEQYF.

For the CDR3, the DNA is TGTGCCAGCAGCCCCATGGTGGACAGGGAGCTTAGTAGCACTGAAGCTTTCTTT. It yields the protein CASSPMVDRELSSTEAFF. V gene TRBV7-2 combines with J gene TRBJ1-1; 8 bases align to TRBD1. After removal of 5 bases from V and 4 bases from J, the junction contained 18 bases not matched to a gene. This CDR3 is built from 18 residues. Germline V CDR1 and CDR2: SGHTA, FQGNSA. Supplemented by reference TRBV7-2 and TRBJ1-1, the full variable domain reads GAGVSQSPSNKVTEKGKDVELRCDPISGHTALYWYRQSLGQGLEFLIYFQGNSAPDKSGLPSDRFSAERTGGSVSTLTIQRTQQEDSAVYLCASSPMVDRELSSTEAFFGQGTRLTVV.

The rearrangement joins TRBV19 to TRBJ1-1; D is possibly TRBD1 (6 bases). V gave up 6 bases and J gave up 3 bases, with 14 bases separating them. The CDR3 contains 14 residues. Germline CDR1 LNHDA, CDR2 SQIVND (reference sequence). The CDR3 DNA follows: TGTGCCAGTAGGACATTAACAGGGTACACTGAAGCTTTCTTT. Protein sequence: CASRTLTGYTEAFF.

The V call is TRBV6-4, the J call TRBJ2-7; D not resolved. Trimming cost V 0 bases and J 3 bases, with 21 bases left between them. Germline V gene sequence: CDR1 MRHNA, CDR2 SNTAGT. CDR3 length: 18 residues. The CDR3 here is CASSDSSSRSTENYEQYF. The DNA for the CDR3 is TGTGCCAGCAGTGACTCTTCGAGTCGGTCGACGGAAAACTACGAGCAGTACTTC.

The genes are TRBV4-1 and TRBJ2-2; D remains unclear. CDR1 and CDR2 from the germline V gene are MGHRA and YSYEKL. V lost 3 bases to trimming and J lost 5 bases, with 19 bases between them. The CDR3 is made up of 17 amino acids. CDR3 sequence: CASSHGSRQWDTGELFF. The CDR3 DNA sequence: TGCGCCAGCAGCCATGGGTCTAGGCAATGGGATACCGGGGAGCTGTTTTTT.

The chain recombines TRBV11-2 with TRBJ1-4; no firm D call. This CDR3 is built from 13 residues. The V end lost 2 bases, the J end lost 2 bases, and 3 bases lay between the germline ends. Germline V gene data show CDR1 as SGHAT and CDR2 as FQNNGV. This chain's CDR3 is CASSLFTNEKLFF. The DNA of the CDR3 is TGTGCCAGCAGCTTATTCACTAATGAAAAACTGTTTTTT.

The chain links TRBV18 to TRBJ2-3, with D hard to call. The germline V gene has CDR1 KGHSH and CDR2 LQKENI. V lost 1 base and J 2 bases, leaving 19 bases between the germline ends. This CDR3 region has 18 residues. As DNA, the CDR3 is TGTGCCAGCTCACCACAGGTTCGAGCTGCGGACCCCACAGATACGCAGTATTTT. Translating gives CASSPQVRAADPTDTQYF.

As to this clone: The sample contains more than one DNA sequence encoding this CDR3. The genes are TRBV28 and TRBJ1-5; D remains unclear. The CDR3 length is 15 residues. Trimming took off 4 bases at V and 2 bases at J, with 12 bases between the two ends. Germline CDR1 MDHEN, CDR2 SYDVKM. As DNA, the CDR3 is TGTGCCAGCAGTTCCCGGGGTGGAGGCAATCAGCCCCAGCATTTT. Translation: CASSSRGGGNQPQHF.

V gene TRBV6-6 combines with J gene TRBJ1-3; 8 bases map to TRBD1. This CDR3 contains 15 residues. Germline V CDR1 and CDR2: MNHNY, SVGAGI (reference sequence). J was trimmed by 2 bases and V by 7 bases; bases with no gene match: 7. The CDR3 here is CASNTGQGPGNTIYF. Here the CDR3 DNA reads TGTGCCAGCAACACAGGACAGGGCCCTGGAAACACCATATATTTT.

This chain joins TRBV2 and TRBJ2-2; D unresolved. V gave up 3 bases and J gave up 2 bases, with 13 bases separating them. CDR1 and CDR2 from the germline V gene are SNHLY and FYNNEI. The CDR3 is 16 residues long. In DNA, the CDR3 is TGTGCCAGCAGTGACGACCACCCCCTCAACACCGGGGAGCTGTTTTTT. Its protein is CASSDDHPLNTGELFF.

V is TRBV2 and J is TRBJ1-2; 7 bases are a match to TRBD1. V dropped 9 bases and J dropped 7; count of bases not matched to a gene: 20. The CDR3 has 16 residues. Germline V gene data show CDR1 as SNHLY and CDR2 as FYNNEI. CDR3 coding DNA: TGTGCCAGTAGTTTGGGGACGGGACAGCTAACCCTTGGCTACACCTTC. Protein product: CASSLGTGQLTLGYTF.

J is TRBJ2-1 and V is TRBV29-1; 9 nucleotides align to TRBD2. J gave up 9 bases and V 4 bases, and 7 bases lay outside the gene matches. The CDR3 has 13 residues. Looked up from germline, CDR1 is SQVTM and CDR2 is ANQGSEA. This CDR3 is CSVAAGAGGEQFF. The CDR3 region has the DNA TGCAGCGTTGCGGCGGGAGCGGGAGGTGAGCAGTTCTTC.

The J gene is TRBJ2-2, the V gene TRBV10-3; perhaps TRBD2 as D (7 bases). Per germline, CDR1 ENHRY and CDR2 SYGVKD. With 8 bases removed from V and 9 bases from J, the gap between germline ends came to 16 bases. The CDR3 runs 13 residues. CDR3 protein: CAIGGADARELFF. For the CDR3, the DNA is TGTGCCATCGGGGGGGCGGATGCGAGGGAGCTGTTTTTT.

The gene calls are TRBV18 and TRBJ2-1; TRBD2 agrees at 13 bases. The CDR3 contains 14 residues. J was trimmed by 15 bases and V by 8 bases; bases with no gene match: 13. The germline CDR1 and CDR2 sequences are KGHSH and LQKENI. CDR3 protein: CASQEGLAGESRFF. CDR3 nucleotide sequence: TGTGCCAGCCAGGAAGGACTAGCGGGAGAAAGTAGGTTCTTC.

The genes are TRBV7-9 and TRBJ2-3; 7 nucleotides agree with TRBD2. The CDR3 consists of 14 residues. After removal of 3 bases from V and 2 bases from J, the junction contained 2 bases not matched to a gene. Germline V gives CDR1 SEHNR, CDR2 FQNEAQ (reference sequence). CDR3: CASSFSGPTDTQYF. The CDR3, as DNA: TGTGCCAGCAGCTTTAGCGGGCCCACAGATACGCAGTATTTT.

This clone was seen only once. The chain carries TRBV6-6 and TRBJ2-7; 7 bases fit TRBD1. Germline CDR1 MNHNY, CDR2 SVGAGI (reference sequence). The V and J ends lost 7 bases and 0 bases, in that order; junction bases with no gene match: 6. The length of the CDR3 is 14 residues. The CDR3 reads CASIRGQSSYEQYF. In nucleotides, the CDR3 is TGTGCCAGCATTCGGGGACAGAGCTCCTACGAGCAGTACTTC.

The chain carries TRBV5-1 and TRBJ2-5, with no clear D. V gave up 0 bases and J gave up 1 base, with 13 bases separating them. The CDR3 extends over 16 amino acids. Germline CDR1 and CDR2: SGHRS and YFSETQ. The DNA of the CDR3 is TGCGCCAGCAGCTTGGGCACTGACGGCCTCCAAGAGACCCAGTACTTC. It codes for CASSLGTDGLQETQYF.

This chain connects TRBV2 to TRBJ2-5; D might be TRBD2 (5 bases). The V end lost 5 bases, the J end lost 0 bases, and 10 bases lay between the germline ends. Germline V lookup: CDR1 SNHLY, CDR2 FYNNEI. This CDR3 has 14 residues. The CDR3 spells CASSKGRDQETQYF. The CDR3 coding sequence is TGTGCCAGCAGTAAAGGGCGGGACCAAGAGACCCAGTACTTC.

V usage is TRBV28 and J usage is TRBJ2-7; D might be TRBD2 (5 bases). CDR1 is MDHEN, CDR2 SYDVKM, per germline. This CDR3 comprises 16 residues. V was clipped by 5 bases and J by 3 bases, with 20 bases between them. CDR3 bases: TGTGCCAGCAGTCCCAATATACTAGGAGACCTCTACGAGCAGTACTTC. Amino acid sequence: CASSPNILGDLYEQYF. The full variable domain, completed using reference TRBV28 and TRBJ2-7, is DVKVTQSSRYLVKRTGEKVFLECVQDMDHENMFWYRQDPGLGLRLIYFSYDVKMKEKGDIPEGYSVSREKKERFSLILESASTNQTSMYLCASSPNILGDLYEQYFGPGTRLTVT.